This paragraph covers one T cell receptor (beta chain) sequence. Its antigen is unidentified. The V and J ends lost 7 bases and 1 base respectively, with 8 bases between them. The germline V gene has CDR1 SGDLS and CDR2 YYNGEE. The CDR3 covers 13 residues. Primers: 60 Vbeta forward and 13 Jbeta reverse. Only in-frame clones appear in the TCRdb table, and some are missing; sequencing was by immunoSEQ multiplex PCR. The sample shows about 150,000 clones, roughly 75% of them seen only once. This entry belongs to a study of cytomegalovirus exposure and HLA in healthy donors. Study observations and caveats: The majority of CMV-associated TCR beta chains were reported as apparently HLA-restricted in a later analysis. The study carried out a later analysis of TCR beta sequences. It associated some 18,000 of them with specific HLA alleles at a false discovery rate of 0.05. A later analysis showed HLA-associated TCR beta chains outstripping equally common others in clonal expansion. In a later analysis, TCR beta V- and J-gene trimming showed a link to a missense DCLRE1C variant.

The sequenced sample was PBMCs. This clonotype originated in a man between 18 and 35 years old in good health and CMV-seronegative. The chain recombines TRBV9 with TRBJ2-2; D uncertain. CDR3 in DNA: TGTGCCAGCGCGGTAGAGAACACCGGGGAGCTGTTTTTT. It specifies CASAVENTGELFF.